The next 16 T cell receptor beta chains were all read from a single sample in a study of blood T cell repertoires in COVID-19. Clones were read by immunoSEQ multiplex PCR, and TCRdb kept only the in-frame ones, dropping some. The table lists fewer than 200,000 clones, approximately 84% of them singletons. Sequenced: peripheral blood. The receptors derive from a human donor in a cohort sampled during active COVID-19.

J is TRBJ1-6 and V is TRBV7-8, with D maybe TRBD1 (5 bases). Per the germline V gene, CDR1 is SGHVS and CDR2 is FQNEAQ. The CDR3 runs 15 residues. Trimming shortened V by 4 bases and J by 7 bases, and 14 bases separated the two germline ends. DNA for the CDR3: TGTGCCAGCAGCTCCCCCCGGGGGATAAATTCACCCCTCCACTTT. Protein product: CASSSPRGINSPLHF.

V and J are TRBV4-1 and TRBJ2-1; TRBD2 agrees at 11 bases. V lost 3 bases, J lost 4 bases, and 8 bases stayed unmatched. The CDR3 contains 17 residues. Germline V lookup: CDR1 MGHRA, CDR2 YSYEKL. CDR3 region: CASSHPELAGVYNEQFF. CDR3 bases: TGCGCCAGCAGCCATCCTGAACTAGCGGGGGTTTACAATGAGCAGTTCTTC.

The chain couples TRBV5-1 to TRBJ2-3; 12 bases are a match to TRBD1. The CDR3 runs to 15 residues. Losses at the gene ends were 5 bases for V and 5 bases for J; bases not matched to a gene: 6. The germline V gene encodes CDR1 SGHRS and CDR2 YFSETQ. Here the CDR3 reads CASSEWDRGQDTQYF. CDR3 DNA sequence: TGCGCCAGCAGTGAATGGGACAGGGGGCAAGATACGCAGTATTTT.

The V and J genes are TRBV19 and TRBJ1-2, with D unresolved. The CDR3 length is 11 residues. Germline-derived CDR1 and CDR2 are LNHDA and SQIVND (reference sequence). Trimming removed 11 bases from V and 9 bases from J, with 16 bases in between. The CDR3 protein is CAASSSLSYTF. DNA of the CDR3: TGTGCCGCTAGCTCCAGCCTGAGCTACACCTTC.

This clone was detected once. The chain uses TRBV19 and TRBJ1-1, with D uncertain. CDR3 length equals 14 residues. Germline loops: CDR1 LNHDA, CDR2 SQIVND (reference sequence). Trimming pared 5 bases from V and 3 bases from J, leaving 13 bases between. This CDR3 is CASSLFTGYTEAFF. CDR3 coding DNA: TGTGCCAGTAGTCTTTTCACGGGATACACTGAAGCTTTCTTT.

The J gene is TRBJ2-3, the V gene TRBV6-6; 11 positions agree with TRBD2. The junction had 8 bases not matched to a gene; V was cut back by 4 bases and J by 5 bases. The CDR3 spans 16 residues. Germline V lookup: CDR1 MNHNY, CDR2 SVGAGI (reference sequence). The CDR3 DNA reads as TGTGCCAGCAGTTCCTATAGCGGGGGGGCCTTAGATACGCAGTATTTT. This gives the protein CASSSYSGGALDTQYF.

The chain employs TRBV19 and TRBJ2-7; 9 nucleotides line up with TRBD1. Germline values: CDR1 LNHDA, CDR2 SQIVND (reference sequence). Trimming at V came to 7 bases and at J to 2 bases, leaving 9 bases not matched to a gene. The CDR3 runs 15 residues. The CDR3, as DNA: TGTGCCAGTACCTTAGGACAGGGGATAGCCTACGAGCAGTACTTC. Its translation: CASTLGQGIAYEQYF.

This clone was seen only a few times. The CDR3 nucleotides read TGTGCCAGCAGTCCCACAGGGGATCAGCCCCAGCATTTT. The encoded protein is CASSPTGDQPQHF. V and J are TRBV6-5 and TRBJ1-5; 7 nucleotides match TRBD1. V lost 5 bases and J lost 5; bases outside the gene matches: 3. CDR1 and CDR2 from the germline V gene are MNHEY and SVGAGI. CDR3 size: 13 residues.

Only a few counts were recorded for this clone. The CDR3 is CASSLGTGYYEQYF. The DNA of the CDR3 is TGTGCCAGCAGCTTAGGAACCGGGTACTACGAGCAGTACTTC. The chain employs TRBV7-8 and TRBJ2-7; no reliable D call. The germline V gene has CDR1 SGHVS and CDR2 FQNEAQ. The ends were cut back, 1 base at V and 3 bases at J, with 10 bases in the middle. This CDR3 comprises 14 residues.

Only one count was recorded for this clone. V is TRBV7-9 and J is TRBJ1-2; 9 bases fit TRBD1. With V trimmed by 7 bases and J by 0 bases, 9 bases remained unmatched. The CDR3 contains 16 residues. Germline V gene data show CDR1 as SEHNR and CDR2 as FQNEAQ (reference sequence). CDR3 protein: CASTVGGTGTNYGYTF. The CDR3 DNA follows: TGTGCCAGCACCGTAGGCGGGACAGGGACTAACTATGGCTACACCTTC.

This chain connects TRBV11-2 to TRBJ1-3; 7 bases fit TRBD1. There are 17 residues in the CDR3. Looked up from germline, CDR1 is SGHAT and CDR2 is FQNNGV. V shed 2 bases and J 0 bases; nucleotides not matched to a gene: 7. The chain's CDR3 is CASSLPPGQDSGNTIYF. The CDR3 nucleotides read TGTGCCAGCAGCTTACCACCAGGACAGGACTCTGGAAACACCATATATTTT.

V is TRBV9 and J is TRBJ2-7; 10 positions agree with TRBD1. The CDR3 consists of 14 residues. V shed 0 bases, J shed 4 bases, and the junction held 1 base outside the gene matches. Germline values: CDR1 SGDLS, CDR2 YYNGEE. CDR3 sequence (DNA): TGTGCCAGCAGCGTAGGGGGACAGGGGTACGAGCAGTACTTC. Translating gives CASSVGGQGYEQYF.

The chain recombines TRBV7-2 with TRBJ2-1, with 10 positions matching TRBD2. The CDR3 spans 13 residues. Trimming removed 5 bases from V and 13 bases from J; junction bases left unmatched: 8. From germline, CDR1 is SGHTA and CDR2 FQGNSA. CDR3 region: CASSPSTSGVQFF. For the CDR3, the DNA is TGTGCCAGCAGCCCATCCACTAGCGGGGTACAGTTCTTC.

This chain joins TRBV6-5 and TRBJ1-6; D unresolved. CDR3 length: 14 residues. Germline-derived CDR1 and CDR2 are MNHEY and SVGAGI. V dropped 10 bases and J dropped 4 bases, with 14 bases sitting between them. Written as DNA, the CDR3 is TGTGCCACCTTTCGACTTTATTATAATTCACCCCTCCACTTT. Protein product: CATFRLYYNSPLHF.

The rearrangement uses TRBV6-5 and TRBJ1-2; maybe TRBD1 (6 bases). The CDR3 covers 11 residues. The V and J ends lost 6 bases and 7 bases respectively, with 9 bases between them. Germline V CDR1 and CDR2: MNHEY, SVGAGI. The DNA of the CDR3 is TGTGCCAGCAGACAGACAGGTGGCTACACCTTC. It is translated as CASRQTGGYTF.

This chain links TRBV27 with TRBJ2-7; 7 bases align to TRBD2. The CDR3 loop spans 15 amino acids. Losses at the gene ends were 3 bases for V and 5 bases for J; bases not matched to a gene: 10. CDR1 and CDR2 from the germline V gene are MNHEY and SMNVEV (reference sequence). CDR3 sequence (DNA): TGTGCCAGCAGTTTCGAGCGGGGTACCCCTAACGAGCAGTACTTC. Its translation: CASSFERGTPNEQYF.